This entry lists 11 T cell receptor beta chains sequenced from one sample in a study of T cell repertoires in cytomegalovirus infection. TCRdb recomputed calls from the reads with MiXCR, one row per CDR3 protein. The sample lists some 800,000 distinct CDR3 sequences; 25% to 35% were seen once. These receptors have no identified antigens. This material consisted of cultured CD8+ T cells from PBMCs, taken from culture after CMV antigen stimulation. The receptor set was obtained from a human donor in good health (CMV status not recorded). Some clones in this sample may be carry-over from other donors' samples.

This clonotype was counted only a few times. The V and J genes are TRBV27 and TRBJ2-1, with D possibly TRBD1 on 5 matching bases. The germline V gene encodes CDR1 MNHEY and CDR2 SMNVEV (reference sequence). This CDR3 is built from 12 residues. Trimming cost V 7 bases and J 8 bases, with 12 bases left between them. The CDR3 bases are TGTGCCAGCAAGTCAGGGATCGATGAGCAGTTCTTC. Protein sequence: CASKSGIDEQFF.

This clonotype occurred a few times. The J gene is TRBJ1-1, the V gene TRBV7-9; D call uncertain. The CDR3 is 14 residues long. V was pared by 8 bases and J by 3 bases, with 16 bases between. Germline V gene lookup returns CDR1 SEHNR and CDR2 FQNEAQ (reference sequence). CDR3 DNA sequence: TGTGCCAGCTTAGACTTTTTCAAGGACACTGAAGCTTTCTTT. This translates into CASLDFFKDTEAFF.

This clonotype was recorded at least ten times. This chain connects TRBV7-9 to TRBJ1-5, with 11 bases aligning to TRBD1. Germline V gives CDR1 SEHNR, CDR2 FQNEAQ (reference sequence). V shed 1 base, J shed 1 base, and the junction held 6 bases outside the gene matches. This CDR3 has 18 amino acids. CDR3 loop: CASSLGDRGVRSNQPQHF. The CDR3, as DNA: TGTGCCAGCAGCTTAGGGGACAGGGGGGTTAGGAGCAATCAGCCCCAGCATTTT.

This clonotype was counted between two and nine times. The V call is TRBV7-9, the J call TRBJ1-1; the match to TRBD1 covers 8 bases. CDR1 is SEHNR, CDR2 FQNEAQ, per germline (reference sequence). The CDR3 covers 15 residues. Losses at the gene ends were 5 bases for V and 6 bases for J; bases not matched to a gene: 11. The CDR3 is CASSSDRGAGPEAFF. CDR3 nucleotide sequence: TGTGCCAGCAGCAGTGACAGGGGCGCGGGTCCTGAAGCTTTCTTT.

Worth noting for this clonotype: Being one base from a much bigger clone, this may be a read error. The genes are TRBV6-6 and TRBJ2-5; D not certain. The germline CDR1 and CDR2 sequences are MNHNY and SVGAGI (reference sequence). The CDR3 is made up of 13 amino acids. V lost 6 bases, J lost 0 bases, and 8 bases lay in between. CDR3 DNA: TGTGCCAGCAGCTCCCGGGACCAAGAGACCCAGTACTTC. Residues: CASSSRDQETQYF.

The chain has TRBV6-5 and TRBJ1-5; possible D gene TRBD1, 5 bases. In germline, CDR1 is MNHEY, CDR2 SVGAGI. V lost 5 bases to trimming and J lost 4 bases, with 21 bases between them. The CDR3 consists of 17 residues. The chain's CDR3 is CASSPRTRDVQNQPQHF. The CDR3 coding sequence is TGTGCCAGCAGTCCCAGAACCCGGGACGTCCAGAATCAGCCCCAGCATTTT.

This clonotype has just a few counts. The chain's CDR3 is CASSLILPGRELFF. The CDR3 DNA sequence: TGTGCCAGCAGTTTGATCCTCCCCGGAAGGGAGCTGTTTTTT. This rearrangement joins TRBV6-2 or TRBV6-3 to TRBJ2-2; D gene uncertain. The V end lost 4 bases, the J end lost 9 bases, and 15 bases lay between the germline ends. This CDR3 comprises 14 residues. Germline CDR1 is MNHEY and CDR2 is SVGEGT.

This clonotype was found many times. The rearrangement uses TRBV7-6 and TRBJ1-1; 9 bases map to TRBD1. Germline CDR1 and CDR2: SGHVS and FNYEAQ. After removal of 4 bases from V and 8 bases from J, the junction contained 2 bases not matched to a gene. The CDR3 is 12 residues long. CDR3 sequence: CASSSGTGEAFF. The CDR3 bases are TGTGCCAGCAGCTCAGGGACAGGGGAAGCTTTCTTT.

The sample holds a few counts of this clonotype. This chain connects TRBV12-3 or TRBV12-4 to TRBJ2-3, with D perhaps TRBD2 (5 bases). Between the trimmed V and J ends, which lost 6 bases and 1 base, there was a span of 14 bases. This CDR3 has 15 residues. Written as DNA, the CDR3 is TGTGCCAGCAGCTTTGAGGGCTTACGCACAGATACGCAGTATTTT. Its translation is CASSFEGLRTDTQYF.

This clonotype was detected a few times. The V gene is TRBV7-6, the J gene TRBJ2-1, with 12 bases aligning to TRBD2. V was pared by 3 bases and J by 7 bases, with 7 bases of the junction left unmatched. CDR3 length: 16 amino acids. From germline, CDR1 is SGHVS and CDR2 FNYEAQ. CDR3 sequence: CASSLNLAGGPNEQFF. The CDR3 coding sequence is TGTGCCAGCAGCTTGAATCTAGCGGGGGGGCCAAATGAGCAGTTCTTC.

Only one count was recorded for this clonotype. This rearrangement joins TRBV27 to TRBJ1-2; D is possibly TRBD1 (6 bases). The ends were cut back, 0 bases at V and 7 bases at J, with 12 bases in the middle. The CDR3 extends over 14 amino acids. CDR1 is MNHEY and CDR2 is SMNVEV in the germline V gene (reference sequence). DNA of the CDR3: TGTGCCAGCAGTTTATCGGGAGGGGGGGGTGGCTACACCTTC. This encodes CASSLSGGGGGYTF.